Following are 2 T cell receptor beta chains from one sample sequenced in a study of T cells in Graves' hyperthyroidism and ophthalmopathy. Amplified TCR beta CDR3 regions came from RNA transcripts. HTBI primers drove first-round RT-PCR of the TCR CDR3. TCRdb re-called the multiplex PCR reads with MiXCR, one entry per CDR3 protein. The profile covers about 700,000 distinct CDR3 sequences, with 13% to 15% appearing a single time and about 9.4% taken by the ten largest. Sequencing used blood. These receptors all stem from a woman between 18 and 30 years old with Graves' hyperthyroidism.

This clonotype was picked up many times. V is TRBV11-3 and J is TRBJ2-7; D ambiguous. CDR1 is SGHNT, CDR2 YENEEA, per germline. This CDR3 has 14 residues. Trimming cost V 3 bases and J 1 base, with 10 bases left between them. The CDR3 DNA reads TGTGCCAGCAGCTTTGGCGGTGATTCCTACGAGCAGTACTTC. Translation gives CASSFGGDSYEQYF.

The genes are TRBV20-1 and TRBJ1-1; D gene uncertain. The ends were cut back, 6 bases at V and 2 bases at J, with 10 bases in the middle. The CDR3 runs to 12 residues. The germline V gene has CDR1 DFQATT and CDR2 SNEGSKA (reference sequence). DNA of the CDR3: TGCAGTGCCAGGCTCCCCAACACTGAAGCTTTCTTT. It yields the protein CSARLPNTEAFF.